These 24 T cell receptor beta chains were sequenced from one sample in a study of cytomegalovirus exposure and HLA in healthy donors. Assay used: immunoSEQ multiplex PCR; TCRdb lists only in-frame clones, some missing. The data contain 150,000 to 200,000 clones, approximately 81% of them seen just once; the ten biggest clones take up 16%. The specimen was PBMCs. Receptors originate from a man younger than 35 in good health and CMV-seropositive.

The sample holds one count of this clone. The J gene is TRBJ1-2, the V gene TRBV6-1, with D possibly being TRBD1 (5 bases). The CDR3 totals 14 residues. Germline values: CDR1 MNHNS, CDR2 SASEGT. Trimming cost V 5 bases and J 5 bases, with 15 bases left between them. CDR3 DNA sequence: TGTGCCAGCAGTCCCCAGGGAGGGAAGTATGGCTACACCTTC. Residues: CASSPQGGKYGYTF.

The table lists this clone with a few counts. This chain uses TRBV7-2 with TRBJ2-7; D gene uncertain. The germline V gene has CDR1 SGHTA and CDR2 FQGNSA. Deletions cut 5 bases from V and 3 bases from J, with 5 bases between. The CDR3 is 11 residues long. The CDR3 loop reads CASSLSYEQYF. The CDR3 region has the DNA TGTGCCAGCAGCCTAAGCTACGAGCAGTACTTC.

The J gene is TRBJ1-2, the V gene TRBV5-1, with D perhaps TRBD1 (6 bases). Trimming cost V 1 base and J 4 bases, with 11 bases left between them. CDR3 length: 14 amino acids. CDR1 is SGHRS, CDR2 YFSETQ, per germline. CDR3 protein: CASSLRQQGYGYTF. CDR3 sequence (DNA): TGCGCCAGCAGCTTGCGGCAACAGGGCTATGGCTACACCTTC.

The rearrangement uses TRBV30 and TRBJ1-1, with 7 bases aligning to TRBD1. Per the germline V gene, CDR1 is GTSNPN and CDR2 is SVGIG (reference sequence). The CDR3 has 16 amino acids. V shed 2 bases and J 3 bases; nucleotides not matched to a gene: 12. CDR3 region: CAWSPTNRGRDTEAFF. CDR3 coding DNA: TGTGCCTGGAGTCCAACTAACAGGGGAAGGGACACTGAAGCTTTCTTT.

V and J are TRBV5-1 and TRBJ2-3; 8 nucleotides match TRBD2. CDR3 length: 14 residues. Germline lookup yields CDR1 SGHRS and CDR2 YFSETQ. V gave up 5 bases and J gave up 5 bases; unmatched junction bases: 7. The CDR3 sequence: CASSKAGAGDTQYF. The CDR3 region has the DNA TGCGCCAGCAGTAAAGCGGGAGCGGGAGATACGCAGTATTTT.

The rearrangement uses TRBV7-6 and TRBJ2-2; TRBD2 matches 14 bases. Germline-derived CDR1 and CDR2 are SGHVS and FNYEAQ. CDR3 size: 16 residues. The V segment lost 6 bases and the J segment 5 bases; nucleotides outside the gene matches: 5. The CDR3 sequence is CASSDGLAGGTGELFF. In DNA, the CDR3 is TGTGCCAGCAGTGACGGACTAGCGGGGGGAACCGGGGAGCTGTTTTTT.

The CDR3: CASSLTGHALQEQYF. Written as DNA, the CDR3 is TGTGCCAGCAGCTTAACGGGTCACGCCTTACAAGAGCAGTACTTC. The chain recombines TRBV7-2 with TRBJ2-7; D is ambiguous. The V end was cut by 2 bases, the J end by 7 bases, with 18 bases between. This CDR3 has 15 residues. Per the germline V gene, CDR1 is SGHTA and CDR2 is FQGNSA.

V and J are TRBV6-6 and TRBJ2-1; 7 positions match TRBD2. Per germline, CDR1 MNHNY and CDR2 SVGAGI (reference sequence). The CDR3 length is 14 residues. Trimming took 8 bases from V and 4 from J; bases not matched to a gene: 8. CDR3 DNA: TGTGCCAGCCTTGCGGGAGTGACATACAATGAGCAGTTCTTC. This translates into CASLAGVTYNEQFF.

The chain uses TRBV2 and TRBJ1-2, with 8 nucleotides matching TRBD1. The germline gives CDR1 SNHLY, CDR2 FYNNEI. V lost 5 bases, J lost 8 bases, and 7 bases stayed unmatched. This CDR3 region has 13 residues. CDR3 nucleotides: TGTGCCAGCAGTATACAGGGGGGAGGCGGCTACACCTTC. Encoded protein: CASSIQGGGGYTF.

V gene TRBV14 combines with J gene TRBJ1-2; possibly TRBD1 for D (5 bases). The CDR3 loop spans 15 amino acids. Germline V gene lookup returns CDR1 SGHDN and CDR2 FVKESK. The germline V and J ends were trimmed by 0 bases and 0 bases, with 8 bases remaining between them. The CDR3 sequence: CASSQEGGSNYGYTF. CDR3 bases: TGTGCCAGCAGCCAAGAGGGGGGATCTAACTATGGCTACACCTTC.

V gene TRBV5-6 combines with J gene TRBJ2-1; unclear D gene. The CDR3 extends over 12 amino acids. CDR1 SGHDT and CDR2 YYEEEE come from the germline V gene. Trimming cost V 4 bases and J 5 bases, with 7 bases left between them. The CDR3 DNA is TGTGCCAGCAGCGTGTATGACAATGAGCAGTTCTTC. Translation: CASSVYDNEQFF.

This CDR3 is CASSQPGQGKDTQYF. In nucleotides, the CDR3 is TGCGCCAGCAGCCAACCGGGACAGGGTAAGGATACGCAGTATTTT. The J gene is TRBJ2-3, the V gene TRBV5-1, with 9 bases identical to TRBD1. After removal of 4 bases from V and 6 bases from J, the junction contained 9 bases not matched to a gene. The CDR3 is 15 residues long. Per the germline V gene, CDR1 is SGHRS and CDR2 is YFSETQ.

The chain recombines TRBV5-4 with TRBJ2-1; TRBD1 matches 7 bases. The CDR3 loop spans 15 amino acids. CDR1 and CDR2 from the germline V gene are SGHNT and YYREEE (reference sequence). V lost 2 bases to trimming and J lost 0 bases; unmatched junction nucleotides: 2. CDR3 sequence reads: CASSFDRASYNEQFF. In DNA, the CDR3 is TGTGCCAGCAGCTTCGACAGGGCCTCCTACAATGAGCAGTTCTTC.

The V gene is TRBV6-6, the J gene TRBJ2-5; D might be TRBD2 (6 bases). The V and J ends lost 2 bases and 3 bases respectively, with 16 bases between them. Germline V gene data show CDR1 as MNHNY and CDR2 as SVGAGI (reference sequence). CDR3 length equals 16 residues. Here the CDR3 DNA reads TGTGCCAGCAGTTACCCCCCGACTAGGGGAAAAGAGACCCAGTACTTC. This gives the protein CASSYPPTRGKETQYF.

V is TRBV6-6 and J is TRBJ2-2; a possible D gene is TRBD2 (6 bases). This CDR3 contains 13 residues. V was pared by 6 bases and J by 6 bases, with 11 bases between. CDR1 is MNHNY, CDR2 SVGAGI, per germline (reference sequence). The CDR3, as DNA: TGTGCCAGCAGGGAAGGGAGGTCCGGGGAGCTGTTTTTT. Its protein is CASREGRSGELFF.

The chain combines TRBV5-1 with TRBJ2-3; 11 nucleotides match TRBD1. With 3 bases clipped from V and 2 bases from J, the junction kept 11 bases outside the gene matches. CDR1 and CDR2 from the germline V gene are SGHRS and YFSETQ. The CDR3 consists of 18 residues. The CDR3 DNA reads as TGCGCCAGCAGCTACGGACAGGGGGCGTTTTCTTCCACAGATACGCAGTATTTT. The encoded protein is CASSYGQGAFSSTDTQYF.

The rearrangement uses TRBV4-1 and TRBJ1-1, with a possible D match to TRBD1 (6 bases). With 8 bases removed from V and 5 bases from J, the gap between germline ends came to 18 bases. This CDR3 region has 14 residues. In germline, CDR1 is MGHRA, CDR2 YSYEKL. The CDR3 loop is CASGRIGGRTEAFF. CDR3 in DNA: TGCGCCAGCGGTAGAATAGGGGGAAGAACTGAAGCTTTCTTT.

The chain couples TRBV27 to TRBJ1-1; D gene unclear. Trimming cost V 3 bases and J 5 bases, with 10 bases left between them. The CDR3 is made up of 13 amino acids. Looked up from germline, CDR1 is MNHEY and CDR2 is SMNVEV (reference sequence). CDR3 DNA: TGTGCCAGCAGTTTCGGGGTACTAACTGAAGCTTTCTTT. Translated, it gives CASSFGVLTEAFF.

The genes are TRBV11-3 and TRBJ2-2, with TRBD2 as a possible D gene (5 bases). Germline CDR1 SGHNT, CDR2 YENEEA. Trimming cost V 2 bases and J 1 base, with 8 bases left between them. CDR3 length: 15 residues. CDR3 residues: CASSLRSGNTGELFF. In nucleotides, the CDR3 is TGTGCCAGCAGCTTAAGGAGCGGGAACACCGGGGAGCTGTTTTTT. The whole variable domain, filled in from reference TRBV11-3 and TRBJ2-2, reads EAGVVQSPRYKIIEKKQPVAFWCNPISGHNTLYWYLQNLGQGPELLIRYENEEAVDDSQLPKDRFSAERLKGVDSTLKIQPAELGDSAVYLCASSLRSGNTGELFFGEGSRLTVL.

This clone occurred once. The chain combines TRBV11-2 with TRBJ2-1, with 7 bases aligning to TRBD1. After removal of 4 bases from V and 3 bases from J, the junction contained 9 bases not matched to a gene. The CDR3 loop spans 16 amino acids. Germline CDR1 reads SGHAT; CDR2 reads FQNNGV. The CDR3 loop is CASSSSQGMNYNEQFF. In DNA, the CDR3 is TGTGCCAGCAGCTCCTCACAGGGGATGAACTACAATGAGCAGTTCTTC.

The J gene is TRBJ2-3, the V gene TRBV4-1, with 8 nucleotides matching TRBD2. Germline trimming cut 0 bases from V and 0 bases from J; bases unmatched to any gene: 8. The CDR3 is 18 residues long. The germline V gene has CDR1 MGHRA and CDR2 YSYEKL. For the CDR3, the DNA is TGCGCCAGCAGCCAAGATGCTAGCGGGTTCTTTAGCACAGATACGCAGTATTTT. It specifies CASSQDASGFFSTDTQYF.

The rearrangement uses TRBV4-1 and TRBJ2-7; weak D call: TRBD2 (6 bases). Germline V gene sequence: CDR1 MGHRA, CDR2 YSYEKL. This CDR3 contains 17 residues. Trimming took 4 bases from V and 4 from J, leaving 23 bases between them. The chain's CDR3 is CASSLRDQPGLAYEQYF. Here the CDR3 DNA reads TGCGCCAGCAGCCTTAGGGATCAACCGGGACTGGCGTACGAGCAGTACTTC.

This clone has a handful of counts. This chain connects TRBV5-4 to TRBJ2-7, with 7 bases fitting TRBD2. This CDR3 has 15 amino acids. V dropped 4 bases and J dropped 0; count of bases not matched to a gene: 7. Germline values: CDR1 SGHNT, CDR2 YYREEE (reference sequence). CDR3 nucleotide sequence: TGTGCCAGCAGCCTCAGCGGGACCCGCTCCTACGAGCAGTACTTC. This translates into CASSLSGTRSYEQYF.

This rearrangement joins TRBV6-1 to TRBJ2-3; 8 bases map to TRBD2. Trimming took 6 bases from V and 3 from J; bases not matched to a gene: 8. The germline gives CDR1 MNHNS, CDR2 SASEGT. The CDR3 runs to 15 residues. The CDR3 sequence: CASRTGGGKTDTQYF. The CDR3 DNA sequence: TGTGCCAGCAGGACCGGGGGGGGCAAAACAGATACGCAGTATTTT.